This T cell receptor beta chain is from a study of identical twins. Study-wide findings and caveats: The same donors were not followed; conclusions instead depended on cross-sectional statistical analysis. Twins' surplus sharing was weaker for beta out-of-frame sequences.

Remarks on this clonotype: The antigen remains unidentified.

Germline V gene data show CDR1 as LGHDT and CDR2 as YNNKEL (reference sequence). Deletions cut 2 bases from V and 8 bases from J, with 12 bases between. The CDR3 is 14 amino acids. TCRdb independently ran MiXCR on the 5' RACE reads; one entry per CDR3 protein. The sample contains 1.5 million to 2 million distinct CDR3 sequences, about 31% of which appear only once. No donor was unhealthy or non-Caucasian. J is TRBJ1-4 and V is TRBV3-1; D is perhaps TRBD1 (6 bases). Sequencing was done on a sample of cord blood. This receptor was identified in a newborn girl in good health. The CDR3 region has the DNA TGTGCCAGCAGCCAAATGGGGGCATTCGAAAAACTGTTTTTT. It specifies CASSQMGAFEKLFF. Supplemented by reference TRBV3-1 and TRBJ1-4, the full variable domain reads DTAVSQTPKYLVTQMGNDKSIKCEQNLGHDTMYWYKQDSKKFLKIMFSYNNKELIINETVPNRFSPKSPDKAHLNLHINSLELGDSAVYFCASSQMGAFEKLFFGSGTQLSVL.